This T cell receptor beta chain is drawn from a study of blood T cells in healthy people across ages. Study-level findings and limits: A greater number of naive CD4+ cells and higher diversity distinguished long-lived donors from aged donors. Naive and antigen-experienced cells were not separated, limiting conclusive comparison. Calculation of diversity from one million T cells yielded estimates considered to be underestimates.

CDR1 and CDR2 from the germline V gene are LNHDA and SQIVND (reference sequence). This CDR3 spans 15 amino acids. Trimming removed 7 bases at V and 4 bases at J, with 17 bases between. A second roughly 7 to 12 cycle PCR used barcoded and J-beta primers. Each cDNA molecule was tagged by a template-switch adaptor with 12 random nucleotides. MiXCR was run by TCRdb on the 5' RACE reads, yielding one entry per CDR3 protein. The sample contains about 570,000 distinct CDR3 sequences, 27% of which appear only once. Comment on this clonotype: Its antigen remains unknown.

The J gene is TRBJ1-5, the V gene TRBV19; D perhaps matches TRBD1 (5 bases). The sequencing input was blood. The clonotype comes from a woman aged 70 to 79 in good health. The CDR3 region is CASTGFSSSNQPQHF. Written as DNA, the CDR3 is TGTGCCAGTACAGGGTTCTCCTCATCAAATCAGCCCCAGCATTTT.